The clone carrying this T cell receptor beta chain has just a few counts. The CDR3 totals 16 residues. The germline CDR1 and CDR2 sequences are LGHDT and YNNKEL (reference sequence). V gave up 1 base and J gave up 7 bases; unmatched junction bases: 8. In making diagnoses, clinical symptoms, serum thyroxine and TRAb, thyroid ultrasound and orbital computed tomography were all used. 10 ml of fresh peripheral blood supplied the PBMCs. This sample stems from a study of T cells in Graves' hyperthyroidism and ophthalmopathy. What was amplified from RNA transcripts were TCR beta CDR3 regions. In the first-round RT-PCR of the TCR CDR3, the HTBI primer set was used. TCRdb fed the multiplex PCR reads into MiXCR, producing one record per CDR3 protein. The sample gives hundreds of thousands of distinct CDR3 sequences, less than 25% of which show up once; more than 30% is in the top ten.

Source material: blood. The chain employs TRBV3-1 and TRBJ2-1; the match to TRBD2 covers 9 bases. This receptor was identified in a man between 25 and 39 years old with Graves' ophthalmopathy. In DNA, the CDR3 is TGTGCCAGCAGCCAAGTTCCCCTAGCGGGACTGAATGAGCAGTTCTTC. This translates into CASSQVPLAGLNEQFF.